The 28 T cell receptor beta chains in this list originate from one sample, sequenced in a study of blood T cells in healthy people across ages. Next came a second PCR, run for about 7 to 12 cycles, which used a sample-barcoded 5' primer along with a J-beta primer mix. TCRdb re-analysed the 5' RACE reads in MiXCR, keeping a single row per CDR3 protein. In the table there are about 1.1 million distinct CDR3 sequences, more than 30% of which are singletons. Sequenced sample: blood. These receptors all stem from a young man in good health.

About this clonotype: Relative to the germline gene, one junction end is altered; a read error may explain this. The V and J genes are TRBV10-3 and TRBJ1-1, with D uncertain. The germline CDR1 and CDR2 sequences are ENHRY and SYGVKD. This CDR3 has 16 residues. CDR3: CAISEPNGEWITETFF. The CDR3 DNA reads as TGTGCCATCAGTGAGCCGAATGGGGAATGGATCACTGAAACTTTCTTT.

The CDR3 DNA is TGCAGTGCAAGGGACCCAGTAAATGAAAAACTGTTTTTT. This encodes CSARDPVNEKLFF. The chain employs TRBV20-1 and TRBJ1-4; D is perhaps TRBD1 (5 bases). CDR1 and CDR2 (germline): DFQATT, SNEGSKA (reference sequence). V lost 6 bases and J lost 5, with 13 bases in between. This CDR3 has 13 amino acids.

This clonotype was counted only a few times. The gene calls are TRBV12-3 or TRBV12-4 and TRBJ1-2, with 8 bases that match TRBD1. The CDR3 length is 14 residues. The junction had 3 bases not matched to a gene; V was cut back by 6 bases and J by 0 bases. The CDR3 sequence is CASRRGQANYGYTF. The CDR3 coding sequence is TGTGCCAGCAGGCGGGGACAGGCTAACTATGGCTACACCTTC.

This clonotype was observed once. For the CDR3, the DNA is TGTGCCAGCAGCCCGGGGAGGGGTAAGGCTAATGAAAAACTGTTTTTT. This codes for CASSPGRGKANEKLFF. The V gene is TRBV9, the J gene TRBJ1-4; TRBD1 might be the D (5 bases). This CDR3 comprises 16 residues. With 4 bases removed from V and 3 bases from J, the gap between germline ends came to 16 bases. CDR1 SGDLS and CDR2 YYNGEE come from the germline V gene.

This clonotype was seen more than once but under ten times. This chain joins TRBV7-9 and TRBJ1-4, with D possibly matching TRBD1 (5 bases). The V end was cut by 2 bases, the J end by 3 bases, with 16 bases between. Germline V gene lookup returns CDR1 SEHNR and CDR2 FQNEAQ (reference sequence). The CDR3 contains 17 residues. CDR3 sequence reads: CASSLFRSGLSNEKLFF. CDR3 DNA sequence: TGTGCCAGCAGCTTATTTAGATCGGGACTCTCTAATGAAAAACTGTTTTTT.

The chain joins TRBV4-1 to TRBJ1-2; D gene uncertain. The germline V and J ends were trimmed by 1 base and 6 bases, with 18 bases remaining between them. The CDR3 runs 16 residues. CDR1 MGHRA and CDR2 YSYEKL come from the germline V gene. The CDR3 sequence is CASSQAPRGKANGYTF. CDR3 sequence (DNA): TGCGCCAGCAGCCAAGCCCCCCGAGGGAAGGCGAATGGCTACACCTTC.

This clonotype was counted between two and nine times. The chain links TRBV12-3 or TRBV12-4 to TRBJ1-2; D unresolved. The length of the CDR3 is 15 residues. Trimming took off 7 bases at V and 7 bases at J, with 22 bases between the two ends. In nucleotides, the CDR3 is TGTGCCAGCACCCCGAACGGAAACTCAATCGGTGGCTACACCTTC. The encoded protein is CASTPNGNSIGGYTF.

V is TRBV7-9 and J is TRBJ1-2, with D unresolved. The CDR3 contains 11 residues. Trimming pared 5 bases from V and 7 bases from J, leaving 8 bases between. Germline-derived CDR1 and CDR2 are SEHNR and FQNEAQ (reference sequence). Here the CDR3 reads CASSVNSGYTF. In DNA, the CDR3 is TGTGCCAGCAGCGTTAATAGTGGCTACACCTTC.

This clonotype showed up just a few times. The V gene is TRBV4-3, the J gene TRBJ2-1; D call uncertain. CDR1 and CDR2 from the germline V gene are LGHNA and YSLEER. The CDR3 is 13 residues long. V lost 4 bases and J lost 6, with 10 bases in between. CDR3 DNA sequence: TGCGCCAGCAGCCGTTTGGAAGGCAATGAGCAGTTCTTC. Amino acids: CASSRLEGNEQFF.

This clonotype was detected only a few times. The CDR3 coding sequence is TGTGCCAGCAGTGAAAGGGGCGATACCGGGGAGCTGTTTTTT. It encodes CASSERGDTGELFF. This chain connects TRBV6-4 to TRBJ2-2, with D perhaps TRBD1 (5 bases). Germline V CDR1 and CDR2: MRHNA, SNTAGT. Between the trimmed V and J ends, which lost 3 bases and 5 bases, there was a span of 10 bases. The CDR3 is made up of 14 amino acids.

The chain is built from TRBV20-1 and TRBJ2-5; D is unclear. The CDR3 runs to 13 residues. V lost 0 bases and J 6 bases, leaving 11 bases between the germline ends. The germline CDR1 and CDR2 sequences are DFQATT and SNEGSKA (reference sequence). This chain's CDR3 is CSAREEVGKTQYF. The DNA of the CDR3 is TGCAGTGCTAGAGAGGAAGTTGGGAAGACCCAGTACTTC.

J is TRBJ2-1 and V is TRBV12-5; D might be TRBD2 (5 bases). This CDR3 has 12 amino acids. V lost 4 bases to trimming and J lost 13 bases, with 14 bases between them. The V gene's germline CDR1 is LGHNT and CDR2 FRNRAP. The CDR3: CASGSGWETQFF. In DNA, the CDR3 is TGTGCTAGTGGTTCGGGGTGGGAGACCCAGTTCTTC.

V gene TRBV20-1 combines with J gene TRBJ2-5; 7 bases map to TRBD2. The germline V gene has CDR1 DFQATT and CDR2 SNEGSKA (reference sequence). Trimming cost V 6 bases and J 11 bases; bases outside gene matches: 18. There are 14 residues in the CDR3. The CDR3, as DNA: TGCAGTGCCCGCGGGAAGCGGGGCTACAATGAGCAGTACTTC. This gives the protein CSARGKRGYNEQYF.

Concerning this clonotype itself: One end of the junction varies from germline; a read error may be responsible. The V call is TRBV20-1, the J call TRBJ1-6; 7 bases are a match to TRBD1. In germline, CDR1 is DFQATT, CDR2 SNEGSKA (reference sequence). The CDR3 is 14 residues long. CDR3 protein: CSARENRGNAPLHF. The CDR3 coding sequence is TGCAGTGCTAGAGAAAACAGGGGTAATGCACCTCTCCACTTT.

V gene TRBV6-2 or TRBV6-3 combines with J gene TRBJ2-4; either TRBD1 or TRBD2 may supply D (5 bases each). CDR1 and CDR2 from the germline V gene are MNHEY and SVGEGT. The V and J ends lost 6 bases and 8 bases respectively, with 14 bases between them. This CDR3 is built from 13 residues. CDR3 in amino acids: CASSPGRRDIQYF. The CDR3 DNA is TGTGCCAGCAGCCCGGGGCGAAGGGACATTCAGTACTTC.

Concerning this clonotype: Possible read error: a much larger clone is one base away. J is TRBJ2-3 and V is TRBV5-6; no reliable D call. The CDR3 is made up of 14 amino acids. Trimming removed 1 base from V and 3 bases from J, with 9 bases in between. Per the germline V gene, CDR1 is SGHDT and CDR2 is YYEEEE. DNA of the CDR3: TGTGCCAGCAGCTTGAAGCGCAGAACAGATACGCAGTATTTT. This sequence encodes CASSLKRRTDTQYF.

This clonotype was seen more than once but under ten times. This chain uses TRBV9 with TRBJ2-5; D is unresolved. Germline CDR1 reads SGDLS; CDR2 reads YYNGEE. This CDR3 region has 14 residues. The V gene lost 0 bases and the J gene lost 1 base, with 7 bases spanning the gap. The CDR3 is CASSVVRVQETQYF. The CDR3 coding sequence is TGTGCCAGCAGCGTAGTCAGAGTCCAAGAGACCCAGTACTTC. The full variable domain, its missing parts supplied by reference TRBV9 and TRBJ2-5, is DSGVTQTPKHLITATGQRVTLRCSPRSGDLSVYWYQQSLDQGLQFLIQYYNGEERAKGNILERFSAQQFPDLHSELNLSSLELGDSALYFCASSVVRVQETQYFGPGTRLLVL.

The CDR3 is CASSLCPGQETQYF. CDR3 DNA sequence: TGTGCCAGCAGCTTATGTCCGGGACAAGAGACCCAGTACTTC. This chain links TRBV7-2 with TRBJ2-7, with TRBD2 as a possible D gene (5 bases). The J call is doubtful: the DNA matches TRBJ2-5 better. CDR1 and CDR2 from the germline V gene are SGHTA and FQGNSA. The CDR3 covers 14 residues.

This clonotype was counted a few times. The chain is built from TRBV10-3 and TRBJ2-1; 8 nucleotides line up with TRBD1. CDR1 is ENHRY, CDR2 SYGVKD, per germline. The CDR3 loop spans 13 amino acids. Trimming at V came to 6 bases and at J to 6 bases, leaving 4 bases not matched to a gene. The CDR3 loop reads CAIRTGARNEQFF. CDR3 sequence (DNA): TGTGCCATCAGGACAGGGGCCCGCAATGAGCAGTTCTTC.

This clonotype was recorded a few times. The rearrangement joins TRBV28 to TRBJ1-5, with 7 bases lining up with TRBD1. The V gene's germline CDR1 is MDHEN and CDR2 SYDVKM. The trim removed 6 bases at V and 4 bases at J, leaving 9 bases unmatched. The CDR3 runs to 15 residues. The CDR3 protein is CASRKTGKGNQPQHF. Written as DNA, the CDR3 is TGTGCCAGCAGAAAGACAGGGAAGGGAAATCAGCCCCAGCATTTT.

Only a few counts were recorded for this clonotype. The chain recombines TRBV9 with TRBJ1-6; TRBD1 aligns across 7 bases. V trimming: 4 bases; J trimming: 11 bases; junction bases outside the gene matches: 12. The CDR3 is made up of 15 amino acids. Germline V gene data show CDR1 as SGDLS and CDR2 as YYNGEE. CDR3 loop: CASSPEGGARTPLHF. Written as DNA, the CDR3 is TGTGCCAGCAGCCCCGAAGGGGGCGCCCGGACACCCCTCCACTTT.

V gene TRBV28 combines with J gene TRBJ2-3, with a weak D call TRBD1 (5 bases). The germline V gene has CDR1 MDHEN and CDR2 SYDVKM. V was shortened by 3 bases and J by 0 bases, with 13 bases between the two germline ends. The CDR3 extends over 16 amino acids. The CDR3 DNA reads as TGTGCCAGCAGTTTCGGCAGGGTAGATAGCACAGATACGCAGTATTTT. Encoded protein: CASSFGRVDSTDTQYF.

The rearrangement links TRBV7-2 to TRBJ2-7; D is unclear. V was trimmed by 1 base and J by 7 bases, leaving 17 bases between them. This CDR3 contains 15 residues. Germline V CDR1 and CDR2: SGHTA, FQGNSA. The CDR3 DNA reads TGTGCCAGCAGCTTAGGGCAGCTTGCCTACAATGAGCAGTACTTC. It translates to CASSLGQLAYNEQYF.

V is TRBV20-1 and J is TRBJ1-5; no reliable D call. CDR3 length equals 12 residues. Germline CDR1 DFQATT, CDR2 SNEGSKA (reference sequence). Trimming cost V 4 bases and J 4 bases, with 8 bases left between them. The CDR3 spells CSANQPNQPQHF. CDR3 coding DNA: TGCAGTGCTAATCAGCCAAATCAGCCCCAGCATTTT.

This clonotype was counted a few times. This chain connects TRBV20-1 to TRBJ2-2; maybe TRBD1 (5 bases). Germline values: CDR1 DFQATT, CDR2 SNEGSKA (reference sequence). The CDR3 sequence is 16 residues long. The ends were cut back, 2 bases at V and 7 bases at J, with 20 bases in the middle. In DNA, the CDR3 is TGCAGTGCTAGAAGACTGACAGATGTTTCGGGCGGGGAGCTGTTTTTT. Protein sequence: CSARRLTDVSGGELFF.

In this sample, this clonotype turned up once. This chain connects TRBV16 to TRBJ1-2; D may be TRBD1 (5 bases). The CDR3 extends over 13 amino acids. CDR1 is KGHSY, CDR2 FQNENV, per germline. Trimming removed 2 bases at V and 6 bases at J, with 10 bases between. The CDR3 spells CASSQGDGNGYTF. CDR3 sequence (DNA): TGTGCCAGCAGCCAAGGGGACGGGAATGGCTACACCTTC. Drawing the rest from reference TRBV16 and TRBJ1-2, the complete variable domain is GEEVAQTPKHLVRGEGQKAKLYCAPIKGHSYVFWYQQVLKNEFKFLISFQNENVFDETGMPKERFSAKCLPNSPCSLEIQATKLEDSAVYFCASSQGDGNGYTFGSGTRLTVV.

This chain uses TRBV4-2 with TRBJ1-1; D is ambiguous. The CDR3 runs to 12 residues. CDR1 and CDR2 from the germline V gene are LGHNA and YNFKEQ. The V gene lost 1 base and the J gene lost 11 bases, with 11 bases spanning the gap. CDR3 amino acids: CASSQGGCGAFF. CDR3 DNA sequence: TGTGCCAGCAGCCAAGGGGGATGTGGTGCTTTCTTT.

This sequence joins TRBV25-1 and TRBJ2-5; D is possibly TRBD2 (5 bases). The CDR3 has 14 amino acids. Trimming took 5 bases from V and 3 from J, leaving 13 bases between them. The germline V gene has CDR1 MGHDK and CDR2 SYGVNS. The CDR3 bases are TGTGCCAGCAGTCCCGAGGACTCAAAAGAGACCCAGTACTTC. It codes for CASSPEDSKETQYF.